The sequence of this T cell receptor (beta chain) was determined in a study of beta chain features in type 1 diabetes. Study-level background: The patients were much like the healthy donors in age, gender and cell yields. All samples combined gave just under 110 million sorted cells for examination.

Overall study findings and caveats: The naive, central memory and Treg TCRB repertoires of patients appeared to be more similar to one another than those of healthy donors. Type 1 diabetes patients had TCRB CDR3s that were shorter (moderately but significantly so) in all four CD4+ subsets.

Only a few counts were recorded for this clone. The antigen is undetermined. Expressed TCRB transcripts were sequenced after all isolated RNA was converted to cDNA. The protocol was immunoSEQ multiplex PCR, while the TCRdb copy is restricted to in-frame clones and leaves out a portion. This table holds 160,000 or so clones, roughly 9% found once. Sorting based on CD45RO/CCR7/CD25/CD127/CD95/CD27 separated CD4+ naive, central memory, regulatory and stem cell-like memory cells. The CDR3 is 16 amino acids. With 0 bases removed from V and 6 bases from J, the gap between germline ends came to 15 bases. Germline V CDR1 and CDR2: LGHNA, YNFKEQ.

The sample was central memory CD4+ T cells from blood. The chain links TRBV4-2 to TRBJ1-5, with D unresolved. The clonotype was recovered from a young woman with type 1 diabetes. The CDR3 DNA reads TGTGCCAGCAGCCAAGATCATTCGTTCACGGGTCAGCCCCAGCATTTT. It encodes CASSQDHSFTGQPQHF.